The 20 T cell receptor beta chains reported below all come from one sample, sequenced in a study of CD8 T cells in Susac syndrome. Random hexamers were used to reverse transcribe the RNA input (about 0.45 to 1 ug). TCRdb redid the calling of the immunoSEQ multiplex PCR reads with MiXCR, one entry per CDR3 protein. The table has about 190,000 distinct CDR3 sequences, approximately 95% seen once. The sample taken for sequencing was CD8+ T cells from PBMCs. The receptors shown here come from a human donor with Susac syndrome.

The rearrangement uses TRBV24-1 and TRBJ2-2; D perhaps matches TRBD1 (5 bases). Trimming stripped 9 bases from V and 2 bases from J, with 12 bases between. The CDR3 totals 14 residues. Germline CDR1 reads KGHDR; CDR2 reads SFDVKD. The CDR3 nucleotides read TGTGCCACCCCCCGCAGGGTTAACACCGGGGAGCTGTTTTTT. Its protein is CATPRRVNTGELFF.

CDR3 amino acids: CASSQDELAGGQITDTQYF. The CDR3 DNA sequence: TGCGCCAGCAGCCAAGATGAACTAGCGGGAGGACAGATCACAGATACGCAGTATTTT. The chain links TRBV4-1 to TRBJ2-3; 12 bases match TRBD2. This CDR3 is built from 19 residues. Trimming took 0 bases from V and 2 from J; bases not matched to a gene: 9. From germline, CDR1 is MGHRA and CDR2 YSYEKL.

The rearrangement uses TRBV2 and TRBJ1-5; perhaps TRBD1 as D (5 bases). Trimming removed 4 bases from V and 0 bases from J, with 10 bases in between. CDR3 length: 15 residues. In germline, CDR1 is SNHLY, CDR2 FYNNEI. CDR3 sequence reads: CASSGGDVSNQPQHF. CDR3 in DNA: TGTGCCAGCAGTGGAGGGGACGTTAGCAATCAGCCCCAGCATTTT. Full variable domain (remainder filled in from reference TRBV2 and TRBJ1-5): EPEVTQTPSHQVTQMGQEVILRCVPISNHLYFYWYRQILGQKVEFLVSFYNNEISEKSEIFDDQFSVERPDGSNFTLKIRSTKLEDSAMYFCASSGGDVSNQPQHFGDGTRLSIL.

The CDR3 nucleotides read TGTGCCAGCAGCTCAAGGGCGGATGATGGCTACACCTTC. Translation gives CASSSRADDGYTF. V and J are TRBV7-9 and TRBJ1-2; the D is unclear. V was cut by 4 bases and J by 6 bases, with 12 bases left in between. The germline V gene has CDR1 SEHNR and CDR2 FQNEAQ (reference sequence). This CDR3 region has 13 residues.

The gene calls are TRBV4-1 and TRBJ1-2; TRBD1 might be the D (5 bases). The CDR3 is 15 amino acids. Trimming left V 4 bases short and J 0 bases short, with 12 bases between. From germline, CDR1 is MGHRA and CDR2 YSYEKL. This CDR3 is CASSPMDNPNYGYTF. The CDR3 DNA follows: TGCGCCAGCAGCCCAATGGACAACCCTAACTATGGCTACACCTTC.

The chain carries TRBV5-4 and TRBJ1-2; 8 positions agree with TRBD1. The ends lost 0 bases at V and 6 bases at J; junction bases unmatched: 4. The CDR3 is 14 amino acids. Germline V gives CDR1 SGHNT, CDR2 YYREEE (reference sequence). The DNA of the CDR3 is TGTGCCAGCAGCTTGGACGGCAGGGGGCATGGCTACACCTTC. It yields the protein CASSLDGRGHGYTF.

The CDR3 DNA reads as TGTGCCAGCAGCCGGGGGGGGCGATCGACTGAAGCTTTCTTT. Residues: CASSRGGRSTEAFF. V gene TRBV7-9 combines with J gene TRBJ1-1, with D tentatively TRBD1 (6 bases). CDR3 length equals 14 residues. The V and J ends lost 5 bases and 5 bases respectively, with 15 bases between them. The germline gives CDR1 SEHNR, CDR2 FQNEAQ (reference sequence).

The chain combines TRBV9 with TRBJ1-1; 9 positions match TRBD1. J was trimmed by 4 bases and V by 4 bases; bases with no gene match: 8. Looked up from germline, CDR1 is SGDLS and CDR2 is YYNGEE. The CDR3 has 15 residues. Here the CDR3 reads CASSPPGQGGTEAFF. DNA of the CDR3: TGTGCCAGCAGCCCACCGGGACAGGGAGGCACTGAAGCTTTCTTT.

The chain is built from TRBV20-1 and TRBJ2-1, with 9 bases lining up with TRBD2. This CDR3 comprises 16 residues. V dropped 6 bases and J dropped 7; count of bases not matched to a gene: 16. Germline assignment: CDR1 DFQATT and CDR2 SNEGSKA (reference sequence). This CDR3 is CSAIPRASGNWNEQFF. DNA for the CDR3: TGCAGTGCCATCCCAAGGGCTAGCGGGAACTGGAATGAGCAGTTCTTC.

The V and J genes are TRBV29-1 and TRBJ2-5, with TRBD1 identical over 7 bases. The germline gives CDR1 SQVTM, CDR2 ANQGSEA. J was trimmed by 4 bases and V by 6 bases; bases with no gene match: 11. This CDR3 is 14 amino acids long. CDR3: CSVKKGQTIETQYF. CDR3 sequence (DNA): TGCAGCGTGAAGAAGGGACAGACAATAGAGACCCAGTACTTC. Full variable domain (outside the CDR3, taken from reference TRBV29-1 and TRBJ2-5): SAVISQKPSRDICQRGTSLTIQCQVDSQVTMMFWYRQQPGQSLTLIATANQGSEATYESGFVIDKFPISRPNLTFSTLTVSNMSPEDSSIYLCSVKKGQTIETQYFGPGTRLLVL.

The CDR3 nucleotides read TGCAGCGTTGAAGAACTAGCGGGGATTGAGACCCAGTACTTC. Protein product: CSVEELAGIETQYF. The V and J genes are TRBV29-1 and TRBJ2-5; 10 positions agree with TRBD2. The V and J ends lost 0 bases and 5 bases, in that order; junction bases with no gene match: 3. The CDR3 runs to 14 residues. The germline V gene encodes CDR1 SQVTM and CDR2 ANQGSEA.

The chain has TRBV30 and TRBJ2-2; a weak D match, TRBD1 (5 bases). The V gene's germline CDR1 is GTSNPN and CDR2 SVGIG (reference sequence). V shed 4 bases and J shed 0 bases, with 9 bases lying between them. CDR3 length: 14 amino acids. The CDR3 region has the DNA TGTGCCTGGATCAGGGATTCGAACACCGGGGAGCTGTTTTTT. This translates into CAWIRDSNTGELFF.

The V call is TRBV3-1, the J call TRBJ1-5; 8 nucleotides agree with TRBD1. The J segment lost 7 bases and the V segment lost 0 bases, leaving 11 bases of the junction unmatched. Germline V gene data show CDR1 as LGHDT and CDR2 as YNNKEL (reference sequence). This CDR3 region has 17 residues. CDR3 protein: CASSQEGLGSGGQPQHF. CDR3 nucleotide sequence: TGTGCCAGCAGCCAAGAGGGGTTGGGGTCAGGGGGCCAGCCCCAGCATTTT.

The DNA for the CDR3 is TGTGCCAGCAGCCAAGATTTTTGGCGGAGAGAGACAGATACGCAGTATTTT. Translating it yields CASSQDFWRRETDTQYF. This sequence joins TRBV3-1 and TRBJ2-3; no clear D gene. The CDR3 has 17 amino acids. Germline lookup yields CDR1 LGHDT and CDR2 YNNKEL (reference sequence). V was shortened by 0 bases and J by 3 bases, with 16 bases between the two germline ends.

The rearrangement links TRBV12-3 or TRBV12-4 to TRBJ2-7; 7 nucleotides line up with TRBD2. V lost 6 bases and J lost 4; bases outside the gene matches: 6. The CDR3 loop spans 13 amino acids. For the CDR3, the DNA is TGTGCCAGCAGCCGCGGTAGCGGGTACGAGCAGTACTTC. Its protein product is CASSRGSGYEQYF.

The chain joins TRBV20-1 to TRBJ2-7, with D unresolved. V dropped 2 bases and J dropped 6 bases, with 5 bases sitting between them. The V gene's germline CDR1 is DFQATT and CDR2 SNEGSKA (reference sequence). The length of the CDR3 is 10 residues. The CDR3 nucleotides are TGCAGTGCTAGACAACGCGAGCAGTACTTC. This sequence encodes CSARQREQYF.

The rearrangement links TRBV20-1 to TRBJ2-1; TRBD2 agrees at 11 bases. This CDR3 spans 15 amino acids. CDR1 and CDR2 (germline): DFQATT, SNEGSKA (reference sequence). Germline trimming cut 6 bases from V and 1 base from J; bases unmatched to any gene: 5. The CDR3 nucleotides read TGCAGTGCCCCGACTAGCGGGGAATCCTACAATGAGCAGTTCTTC. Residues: CSAPTSGESYNEQFF.

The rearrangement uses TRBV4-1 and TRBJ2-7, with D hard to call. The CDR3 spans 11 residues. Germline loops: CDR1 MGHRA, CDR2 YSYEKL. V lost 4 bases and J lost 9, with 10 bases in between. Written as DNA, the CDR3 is TGCGCCAGCAGCCCCGGAACCTCGCAGTACTTC. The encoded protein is CASSPGTSQYF.

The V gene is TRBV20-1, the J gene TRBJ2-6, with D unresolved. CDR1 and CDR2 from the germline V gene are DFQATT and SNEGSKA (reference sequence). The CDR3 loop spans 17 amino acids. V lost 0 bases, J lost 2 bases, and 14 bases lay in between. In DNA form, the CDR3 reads TGCAGTGCTAGAGATCTCGCAGCTTTAACTGGGGCCAACGTCCTGACTTTC. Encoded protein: CSARDLAALTGANVLTF.

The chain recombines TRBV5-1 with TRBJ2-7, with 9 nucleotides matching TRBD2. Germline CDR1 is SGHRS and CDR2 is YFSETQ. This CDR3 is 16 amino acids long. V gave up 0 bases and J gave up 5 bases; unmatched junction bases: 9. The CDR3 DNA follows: TGCGCCAGCAGCTTGGAGCTAGGACTAGCGATCAACGAGCAGTACTTC. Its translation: CASSLELGLAINEQYF. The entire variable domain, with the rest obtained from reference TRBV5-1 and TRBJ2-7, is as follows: KAGVTQTPRYLIKTRGQQVTLSCSPISGHRSVSWYQQTPGQGLQFLFEYFSETQRNKGNFPGRFSGRQFSNSRSEMNVSTLELGDSALYLCASSLELGLAINEQYFGPGTRLTVT.